A selection of T cell receptor beta chains follows, all from one sample in a study of T-cell memory formation after mild COVID-19. TCRdb re-called the 5' RACE reads through MiXCR, storing one row per CDR3 protein. The sample includes 150,000 to 200,000 distinct CDR3 sequences, approximately 17% of them seen just once. Sequencing was carried out using PBMCs or a T cell subset sorted from them (not recorded which). These receptors were collected from a man younger than 35 who had mild COVID-19 (a few samples of this study predate the infection). Cell type and time point are not known. Both conserved end residues are part of each CDR3. D genes are given only for firm matches. The size entry is marked missing in some rows and otherwise reads once, few, many or a size class.

d_call j_call clone_size v_call cdr3_nt cdr3_aa
- TRBJ2-3 - TRBV6-1 TGTGCCAGCAGTGAACATCCGGGATCAGATACGCAGTATTTT CASSEHPGSDTQYF
- TRBJ2-2 many TRBV15 TGTGCCACCAGCAGCGGGGGCTCCGGGGAGCTGTTTTTT CATSSGGSGELFF
- TRBJ1-1 - TRBV12-3/TRBV12-4 TGTGCCAGCAGTGGGGGGGGCGCTGAAGCTTTCTTT CASSGGGAEAFF
TRBD1 TRBJ2-7 few TRBV2 TGTGCCAGCAGTGATTTGGGACAGCGGGAGCAGTACTTC CASSDLGQREQYF
TRBD1 TRBJ2-5 many TRBV7-6 TGTGCCAGCAGCCGGACAGGGGGAGGAGAGACCCAGTACTTC CASSRTGGGETQYF
TRBD1 TRBJ2-7 few TRBV14 TGTGCCAGCAGCCCGACAGGGCACGAGCAGTACTTC CASSPTGHEQYF
TRBD1 TRBJ2-1 - TRBV11-3 TGTGCCAGCAGCCCCGAGGACAGGGCCAATGAGCAGTTCTTC CASSPEDRANEQFF
- TRBJ1-2 - TRBV5-1 TGCGCCAGCAGCATCTACGGGACACTTGATAACTATGGCTACACCTTC CASSIYGTLDNYGYTF
- TRBJ1-1 - TRBV3-1 TGTGCCAGCAGCCAGGGCAGCTGGAACACTGAAGCTTTCTTT CASSQGSWNTEAFF
- TRBJ1-1 - TRBV5-1 TGCGCCAGCAGCCCATCCCGCGGGTCAGGAAGAAGGTACACTGAAGCTTTCTTT CASSPSRGSGRRYTEAFF
- TRBJ2-4 few TRBV5-1 TGCGCCAGCAGCTTGCAAAGGGGCGACATTCAGTACTTC CASSLQRGDIQYF
- TRBJ2-7 - TRBV18 TGTGCCAGCTCCGGAAGCGCCTACGAGCAGTACTTC CASSGSAYEQYF
- TRBJ1-1 - TRBV29-1 TGCAGCGTTTCCGGGGACTTCGGAAGTAACACTGAAGCTTTCTTT CSVSGDFGSNTEAFF
TRBD1 TRBJ1-1 few TRBV5-1 TGCGCCAGCAGCTTTAACCGGGACAGGGGGTCGGTCACTGAAGCTTTCTTT CASSFNRDRGSVTEAFF
TRBD2 TRBJ2-3 - TRBV5-5 TGTGCCAGCAGCGACACTAGCGGCACAGATACGCAGTATTTT CASSDTSGTDTQYF
- TRBJ2-7 - TRBV7-2 TGTGCCAGCAGCTTAGCGGCCCGGGGTATCTACGAGCAGTACTTC CASSLAARGIYEQYF
TRBD2 TRBJ2-5 - TRBV4-2 TGTGCCAGCAGCCAAGATGGGCTAGCGGGGAGGGAGACCCAGTACTTC CASSQDGLAGRETQYF
- TRBJ1-5 - TRBV7-2 TGTGCCAGCAGCCGCCAGGGGCATCAGCCCCAGCATTTT CASSRQGHQPQHF
TRBD1 TRBJ2-5 few TRBV4-3 TGCGCCAGCAGCCTAGGACAGGGGGAAGAGACCCAGTACTTC CASSLGQGEETQYF
- TRBJ2-7 few TRBV20-1 TGCAGTGGGAGAGGGGAGTACGAGCAGTACTTC CSGRGEYEQYF
- TRBJ2-3 once TRBV28 TGTGCCAGCAGTTTAGCCGAATGGGGTACGCAGTATTTT CASSLAEWGTQYF
- TRBJ1-5 - TRBV6-2/TRBV6-3 TGTGCCAGCAGCGTGAGGGGATCCAATCAGCCCCAGCATTTT CASSVRGSNQPQHF
TRBD1 TRBJ2-2 - TRBV4-2 TGTGCCAGCAGCCGGGCAGGGGGAACCGGGGAGCTGTTTTTT CASSRAGGTGELFF
- TRBJ2-5 few TRBV30 TGTGCCTGGAGTAATGGCAGGGAATATCGGACCCAGTACTTC CAWSNGREYRTQYF
TRBD1 TRBJ1-6 - TRBV7-2 TGTGCCAGCAGCCGCCGGACAGGGGACGGTTCACCCCTCCACTTT CASSRRTGDGSPLHF
- TRBJ1-5 - TRBV20-1 TGCAGTGCTAGAGCCCTGGGAGGGGCAAATCAGCCCCAGCATTTT CSARALGGANQPQHF
- TRBJ1-2 many TRBV27 TGTGCCAGCAGCCTGACGGGAAACTATGGCTACACCTTC CASSLTGNYGYTF
- TRBJ1-5 few TRBV5-1 TGCGCCAGCAGCTTCTTGGGAGGGAACAATCAGCCCCAGCATTTT CASSFLGGNNQPQHF
TRBD1 TRBJ1-1 - TRBV6-1 TGTGCCAGCATCACCAGGAGGGGACAGCCCTTCTCGAACACTGAAGCTTTCTTT CASITRRGQPFSNTEAFF
TRBD1 TRBJ1-1 few TRBV5-1 TGCGCCAGCAGCGCCCCACCGGGACAGCCGATGAACACTGAAGCTTTCTTT CASSAPPGQPMNTEAFF
- TRBJ1-2 - TRBV6-1 TGTGCCAGCCTACTCGGGGGTGACTATGGCTACACCTTC CASLLGGDYGYTF
TRBD2 TRBJ2-7 - TRBV4-3 TGCGCCAGCAGCCAAGCGGGGGGGGGCCACTACGAGCAGTACTTC CASSQAGGGHYEQYF
- TRBJ2-7 - TRBV11-2 TGTGCCAGCAGCTTAGCCCGGGACAAGGCCTACGAGCAGTACTTC CASSLARDKAYEQYF
TRBD1 TRBJ1-2 - TRBV9 TGTGCCAGCAGCGTATTAGGGACAGCCTATGGCTACACCTTC CASSVLGTAYGYTF
- TRBJ2-1 few TRBV7-2 TGTGCCAGCAGCTTCGCAGGAGCCTACAATGAGCAGTTCTTC CASSFAGAYNEQFF
- TRBJ1-2 many TRBV5-1 TGCGCCAGCAGCTTGGCCGGGGATGGCTACACCTTC CASSLAGDGYTF
- TRBJ2-5 few TRBV12-3/TRBV12-4 TGTGCCAGCAGTGGACAGCAAGAGACCCAGTACTTC CASSGQQETQYF
- TRBJ2-1 few TRBV7-2 TGTGCCAGCAGCACCTATAACAATGAGCAGTTCTTC CASSTYNNEQFF
- TRBJ2-5 - TRBV4-1 TGCGCCAGCAGCCAAGGAACAGGGCGGCAGACCCAGTACTTC CASSQGTGRQTQYF
- TRBJ2-3 - TRBV10-1 TGCGCCAGCAGTGAGTCAAGGTTGGGTACGCAGTATTTT CASSESRLGTQYF
- TRBJ1-2 few TRBV6-5 TGTGCCAGCAGCACCGGGACCTGGAATGGCTACACCTTC CASSTGTWNGYTF
- TRBJ1-1 - TRBV27 TGTGCCAGCAGTTTTTTCCCCCACAGGGCGGGGAACACTGAAGCTTTCTTT CASSFFPHRAGNTEAFF
TRBD2 TRBJ2-3 few TRBV7-3 TGTGCCAGCAGCGAGCGGGGGGCAAACACAGATACGCAGTATTTT CASSERGANTDTQYF
- TRBJ1-2 - TRBV5-1 TGCGCCAGCAGCTTGTCGGACAGCACTAACTATGGCTACACCTTC CASSLSDSTNYGYTF
TRBD2 TRBJ2-5 - TRBV20-1 TGCAGTGCTCCGCCGACTAGCGTTCAGACCCAGTACTTC CSAPPTSVQTQYF
TRBD2 TRBJ2-7 few TRBV20-1 TGCAGTGCTTGTAACGCGGGGGAAGGATCCTACGAGCAGTACTTC CSACNAGEGSYEQYF
- TRBJ1-1 once TRBV6-5 TGTGCCAGCAGTTACTCCGTGTACACTGAAGCTTTCTTT CASSYSVYTEAFF
- TRBJ2-5 - TRBV5-1 TGCGCCAGCAGCTTGGAGGCAGCGCGGGGGCGGGAGACCCAGTACTTC CASSLEAARGRETQYF
- TRBJ2-3 few TRBV5-1 TGCGCCAGCAGCTTGGTAGCTGGGCCAGATACGCAGTATTTT CASSLVAGPDTQYF
- TRBJ2-5 few TRBV5-1 TGCGCCAGCAGCTTGGCCGGAGGCACCACGGGGGAGACCCAGTACTTC CASSLAGGTTGETQYF
- TRBJ2-1 - TRBV12-3/TRBV12-4 TGTGCCAGCAGCCCCGGGGCCCTCAGGGTAGGGGTGGGCTCCTACAATGAGCAGTTCTTC CASSPGALRVGVGSYNEQFF